These T cell receptor beta chains were read from a single sample in a study of cytomegalovirus exposure and HLA in healthy donors. Data came from immunoSEQ multiplex PCR; TCRdb stores just in-frame clones and leaves some out. The table lists approximately 210,000 clones, 79% of them singletons. The sequenced sample consisted of PBMCs. The receptors were sampled from a woman aged 50 to 60 in good health and CMV-seronegative. CDR3s include the opening cysteine and the closing phenylalanine or tryptophan. Each record gives: J gene, D gene, clone size, V gene, CDR3 length, CDR3 protein, CDR3 DNA. The D gene is left open where the match is weak. A row's size may be missing; if present it is once, few, many or a size class.

j_call: TRBJ1-6; d_call: -; clone_size: -; v_call: TRBV19; cdr3_length: 15; cdr3_aa: CASSMGGLMNSPLHF; cdr3_nt: TGTGCCAGTAGTATGGGTGGACTCATGAATTCACCCCTCCACTTT
j_call: TRBJ1-2; d_call: -; clone_size: -; v_call: TRBV6-5; cdr3_length: 13; cdr3_aa: CASSWAQNYGYTF; cdr3_nt: TGTGCCAGCAGTTGGGCACAGAACTATGGCTACACCTTC
j_call: TRBJ1-1; d_call: -; clone_size: few; v_call: TRBV29-1; cdr3_length: 13; cdr3_aa: CSVEGRRGTEAFF; cdr3_nt: TGCAGCGTTGAAGGCAGGAGAGGGACTGAAGCTTTCTTT
j_call: TRBJ2-3; d_call: -; clone_size: few; v_call: TRBV4-3; cdr3_length: 18; cdr3_aa: CASSQDAGVGLSTDTQYF; cdr3_nt: TGCGCCAGCAGCCAAGATGCGGGCGTTGGACTAAGCACAGATACGCAGTATTTT
j_call: TRBJ2-5; d_call: -; clone_size: -; v_call: TRBV28; cdr3_length: 14; cdr3_aa: CASKLEGAGETQYF; cdr3_nt: TGTGCCAGCAAGTTGGAGGGGGCGGGAGAGACCCAGTACTTC
j_call: TRBJ1-2; d_call: -; clone_size: -; v_call: TRBV27; cdr3_length: 15; cdr3_aa: CASSPNRVSVGGYTF; cdr3_nt: TGTGCCAGCAGTCCCAACAGGGTTTCCGTTGGGGGCTACACCTTC
j_call: TRBJ1-5; d_call: -; clone_size: -; v_call: TRBV2; cdr3_length: 14; cdr3_aa: CASSEEGRAQPQHF; cdr3_nt: TGTGCCAGCAGTGAAGAGGGCAGGGCTCAGCCCCAGCATTTT
j_call: TRBJ2-4; d_call: TRBD2; clone_size: -; v_call: TRBV7-9; cdr3_length: 15; cdr3_aa: CASSRGVGGKNIQYF; cdr3_nt: TGTGCCAGCAGCCGGGGTGTGGGGGGGAAAAACATTCAGTACTTC
j_call: TRBJ1-2; d_call: -; clone_size: once; v_call: TRBV11-2; cdr3_length: 13; cdr3_aa: CASSWSGTLGYTF; cdr3_nt: TGTGCCAGCAGTTGGTCCGGGACACTTGGCTACACCTTC
j_call: TRBJ2-1; d_call: -; clone_size: -; v_call: TRBV5-6; cdr3_length: 13; cdr3_aa: CASSQDRGFGQFF; cdr3_nt: TGTGCCAGCAGCCAGGATCGGGGGTTTGGGCAGTTCTTC
j_call: TRBJ2-5; d_call: TRBD2; clone_size: -; v_call: TRBV27; cdr3_length: 15; cdr3_aa: CASSITSGGQETQYF; cdr3_nt: TGTGCCAGCAGCATCACTAGCGGGGGACAAGAGACCCAGTACTTC
j_call: TRBJ1-1; d_call: -; clone_size: -; v_call: TRBV6-6; cdr3_length: 15; cdr3_aa: CASSRGGALNTEAFF; cdr3_nt: TGTGCCAGCAGTAGGGGGGGGGCCTTGAACACTGAAGCTTTCTTT
j_call: TRBJ2-1; d_call: TRBD2; clone_size: few; v_call: TRBV14; cdr3_length: 15; cdr3_aa: CASSPRREGMNEQFF; cdr3_nt: TGTGCCAGCAGCCCCCGGCGGGAGGGTATGAATGAGCAGTTCTTC
j_call: TRBJ1-6; d_call: -; clone_size: -; v_call: TRBV4-3; cdr3_length: 14; cdr3_aa: CASSPEWGGSPLHF; cdr3_nt: TGCGCCAGCAGCCCAGAATGGGGGGGATCCCCCCTCCACTTT
j_call: TRBJ2-7; d_call: TRBD2; clone_size: -; v_call: TRBV28; cdr3_length: 15; cdr3_aa: CASTTPGRSSYEQYF; cdr3_nt: TGTGCCAGCACCACCCCCGGGAGGAGCTCCTACGAGCAGTACTTC
j_call: TRBJ2-7; d_call: TRBD2; clone_size: -; v_call: TRBV5-4; cdr3_length: 17; cdr3_aa: CASSLQTRTSGSYEQYF; cdr3_nt: TGTGCCAGCAGCCTACAAACCAGGACTAGCGGGAGCTACGAGCAGTACTTC
j_call: TRBJ2-2; d_call: -; clone_size: -; v_call: TRBV7-3; cdr3_length: 16; cdr3_aa: CASSPAQVRGTGELFF; cdr3_nt: TGTGCCAGCAGCCCCGCTCAGGTCCGGGGTACGGGGGAGCTGTTTTTT
j_call: TRBJ1-2; d_call: TRBD1; clone_size: -; v_call: TRBV19; cdr3_length: 16; cdr3_aa: CASTPRDRGEYYGYTF; cdr3_nt: TGTGCCAGTACTCCCCGGGACAGGGGGGAGTACTATGGCTACACCTTC
j_call: TRBJ2-7; d_call: -; clone_size: -; v_call: TRBV18; cdr3_length: 13; cdr3_aa: CASSEGLSYEQYF; cdr3_nt: TGTGCCAGTTCGGAGGGACTCTCCTACGAGCAGTACTTC
j_call: TRBJ2-3; d_call: TRBD2; clone_size: once; v_call: TRBV25-1; cdr3_length: 16; cdr3_aa: CASSELGGTGTDTQYF; cdr3_nt: TGTGCCAGCAGTGAATTGGGGGGGACGGGCACAGATACGCAGTATTTT
j_call: TRBJ1-1; d_call: -; clone_size: -; v_call: TRBV9; cdr3_length: 14; cdr3_aa: CASSQGQLNTEAFF; cdr3_nt: TGTGCCAGCAGCCAGGGACAACTGAACACTGAAGCTTTCTTT
j_call: TRBJ2-6; d_call: -; clone_size: -; v_call: TRBV25-1; cdr3_length: 15; cdr3_aa: CASSELGAGANVLTF; cdr3_nt: TGTGCCAGCAGTGAATTAGGGGCTGGGGCCAACGTCCTGACTTTC
j_call: TRBJ1-2; d_call: -; clone_size: -; v_call: TRBV4-3; cdr3_length: 14; cdr3_aa: CASSQTERDYGYTF; cdr3_nt: TGCGCCAGCAGCCAAACGGAACGGGACTATGGCTACACCTTC
j_call: TRBJ2-2; d_call: -; clone_size: once; v_call: TRBV7-8; cdr3_length: 14; cdr3_aa: CASSYTGLTGELFF; cdr3_nt: TGTGCCAGCAGCTACACGGGACTCACCGGGGAGCTGTTTTTT
j_call: TRBJ1-2; d_call: -; clone_size: -; v_call: TRBV7-3; cdr3_length: 13; cdr3_aa: CASSLGAGMSYTF; cdr3_nt: TGTGCCAGCAGCTTAGGGGCGGGGATGAGCTACACCTTC
j_call: TRBJ1-2; d_call: -; clone_size: -; v_call: TRBV9; cdr3_length: 15; cdr3_aa: CASSPSGRVGYGYTF; cdr3_nt: TGTGCCAGCAGCCCATCGGGCAGGGTGGGCTATGGCTACACCTTC
j_call: TRBJ2-5; d_call: -; clone_size: -; v_call: TRBV7-4; cdr3_length: 16; cdr3_aa: CASSRPRGGLRETQYF; cdr3_nt: TGTGCCAGCAGTCGCCCAAGGGGGGGGCTTCGGGAGACCCAGTACTTC
j_call: TRBJ1-5; d_call: -; clone_size: -; v_call: TRBV27; cdr3_length: 12; cdr3_aa: CASKASNQPQHF; cdr3_nt: TGTGCCAGCAAAGCTAGCAATCAGCCCCAGCATTTT